This record concerns one T cell receptor beta chain sequence. Antigen specificity is unknown. Library preparation (for TCRbeta) was performed with unique molecular identifiers. TCRdb reanalysed the PCR reads using MiXCR and keeps one entry per CDR3 protein. Of about 900,000 distinct CDR3 sequences in the sample, 25% to 35% were seen once. The sample is drawn from a study of T-cell reconstitution after alpha-beta-depleted transplantation in children. Study-level findings and limits: Several hundred graft clones that had expanded were reportedly the source of alpha-beta T cells about two months after transplant.

The sample consisted of PBMCs, mostly from graft donor cells, taken 360 days after TCRalphabeta/CD19-depleted stem cell transplant. This TCR was recovered from a boy under two years old who had a stem cell transplant for SCID, so the T cells may come from the graft donor.

The CDR3 coding sequence is TGCGCCAGCAGCCAAGAAGGGACAGGGGATCAGCCCCAGCATTTT. This sequence encodes CASSQEGTGDQPQHF. The gene calls are TRBV4-1 and TRBJ1-5, with TRBD1 identical over 10 bases. The CDR3 is 15 amino acids. The V gene end was trimmed by 0 bases and the J gene end by 5 bases; junction bases not matched to a gene: 1. Looked up from germline, CDR1 is MGHRA and CDR2 is YSYEKL.